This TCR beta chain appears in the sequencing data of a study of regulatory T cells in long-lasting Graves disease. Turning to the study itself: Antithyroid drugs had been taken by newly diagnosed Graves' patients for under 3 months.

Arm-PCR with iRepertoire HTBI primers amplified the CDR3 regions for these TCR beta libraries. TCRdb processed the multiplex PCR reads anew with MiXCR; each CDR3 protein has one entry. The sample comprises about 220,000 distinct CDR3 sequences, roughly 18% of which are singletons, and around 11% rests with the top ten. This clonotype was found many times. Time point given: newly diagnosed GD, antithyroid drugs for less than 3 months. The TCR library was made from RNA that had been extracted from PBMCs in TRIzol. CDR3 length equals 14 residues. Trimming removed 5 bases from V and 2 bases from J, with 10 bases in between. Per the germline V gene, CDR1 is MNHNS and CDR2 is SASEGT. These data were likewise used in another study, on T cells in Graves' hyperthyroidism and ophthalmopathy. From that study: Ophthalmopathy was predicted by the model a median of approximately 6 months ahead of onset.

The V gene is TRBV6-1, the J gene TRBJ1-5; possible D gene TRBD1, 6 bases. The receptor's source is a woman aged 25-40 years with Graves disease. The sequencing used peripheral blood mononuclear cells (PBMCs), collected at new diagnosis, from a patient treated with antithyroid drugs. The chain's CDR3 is CASSPDRRNQPQHF. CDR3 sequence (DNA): TGTGCCAGCAGTCCGGACAGACGCAATCAGCCCCAGCATTTT.